These 2 T cell receptor beta chains originate from one sample sequenced in a study of T cell responses to AZD1222 COVID-19 vaccine. The repertoire was sequenced with immunoSEQ multiplex PCR; TCRdb's copy has only in-frame clones and lacks some. The sample records around 84,000 clones, approximately 83% being singletons. Sequences were derived from peripheral blood, sampled 28 days after the second AZD1222 dose. All receptors derive from an adult who received the AZD1222 COVID-19 vaccine.

Comment on this clone: Other nucleotide sequences in the sample specify the same CDR3. The chain combines TRBV3-1 (or the pseudogene TRBV3-2) with TRBJ1-2; 7 bases align to TRBD1. V trimming: 2 bases; J trimming: 3 bases; junction bases outside the gene matches: 0. Per germline, CDR1 LGHDT and CDR2 YNNKEL (reference sequence). The CDR3 covers 13 residues. Here the CDR3 reads CASSQTGDYGYTF. For the CDR3, the DNA is TGTGCCAGCAGCCAAACAGGGGACTATGGCTACACCTTC.

V and J are TRBV6-5 and TRBJ1-1, with D tentatively TRBD1 (5 bases). CDR3 length equals 15 residues. V was shortened by 2 bases and J by 1 base, with 11 bases between the two germline ends. The germline V gene encodes CDR1 MNHEY and CDR2 SVGAGI. CDR3 amino acids: CASSYVYRGNTEAFF. Here the CDR3 DNA reads TGTGCCAGCAGTTACGTTTATAGGGGGAACACTGAAGCTTTCTTT.